These T cell receptor beta chains were read from a single sample in a study of blood T cell repertoires in COVID-19. Sequencing was performed with immunoSEQ multiplex PCR; in TCRdb, only in-frame clones are kept and a portion is missing. The table records 150,000 to 200,000 clones, over 80% of them present only once. Sequencing was carried out using PBMCs or T cells enriched from blood (not recorded which). These receptors were taken from a woman aged 55-69 years who had recovered from COVID-19. CDR3s include the opening cysteine and the closing phenylalanine or tryptophan. D genes are given only for firm matches. The size entry is marked missing in some rows and otherwise reads once, few, many or a size class.

TRBV19	12	-	TRBJ1-1	-	TGTGCCAGTAGTCCAGGGATAGCTGAAGCTTTCTTT	CASSPGIAEAFF
TRBV28	17	-	TRBJ2-1	TRBD2	TGTGCCAGCAGTACGGGGGGGGCTAGCGGGAGGGCAAATGAGCAGTTCTTC	CASSTGGASGRANEQFF
TRBV27	15	-	TRBJ1-4	-	TGTGCCAGCAGTTTATTTGGGGGACTAAAAGGAAAACTGTTTTTT	CASSLFGGLKGKLFF
TRBV27	14	-	TRBJ1-6	-	TGTGCCAGCAATATCCAGGGCCCTAATTCACCCCTCCACTTT	CASNIQGPNSPLHF
TRBV2	13	-	TRBJ2-3	TRBD2	TGTGCCAGCAGACGGCGGACTAGCGATACGCAGTATTTT	CASRRRTSDTQYF
TRBV10-3	17	-	TRBJ2-7	TRBD2	TGTGCCATCAGTGAGTCGCTAGCGGGGGATAAGTCCTACGAGCAGTACTTC	CAISESLAGDKSYEQYF
TRBV6-5	13	-	TRBJ1-4	-	TGTGCCAGCAGTACATCGGGGTATGAAAAACTGTTTTTT	CASSTSGYEKLFF
TRBV19	15	-	TRBJ1-2	-	TGTGCCAGTAGCAATTGGGGCGGACGGAGAAATGGCTACACCTTC	CASSNWGGRRNGYTF
TRBV27	16	-	TRBJ1-4	-	TGTGCCAGCAGTTGGGGCACGCTCGCCGCTAATGAAAAACTGTTTTTT	CASSWGTLAANEKLFF
TRBV7-9	14	-	TRBJ2-7	-	TGTGCCAGCAGCTTGGAGGCAGGCCCGTACGAGCAGTACTTC	CASSLEAGPYEQYF
TRBV7-9	16	-	TRBJ2-3	TRBD2	TGTGCCAGCAGCAGACTAGCGGGGGGACGCACAGATACGCAGTATTTT	CASSRLAGGRTDTQYF
TRBV6-5	14	-	TRBJ1-2	TRBD1	TGTGCCAGCAGACAGGACAGGGGAGCGTCAGGCTACACCTTC	CASRQDRGASGYTF
TRBV29-1	14	-	TRBJ2-7	-	TGCAGCGCCGGTTCGGCGGGACAGTCCTACGAGCAGTACTTC	CSAGSAGQSYEQYF
TRBV29-1	12	-	TRBJ2-7	TRBD1	TGCAGCGTCGCACAGGGGGACTACGAGCAGTACTTC	CSVAQGDYEQYF
TRBV6-5	14	-	TRBJ1-6	-	TGTGCCAGCAGGGGGGGGGACTTGAGGTTCCCCCTCCACTTT	CASRGGDLRFPLHF
TRBV5-4	14	-	TRBJ1-2	-	TGTGCCAGCAGCCGGGTGGACAGAGGGGAAGGCTACACCTTC	CASSRVDRGEGYTF
TRBV5-1	14	-	TRBJ1-2	-	TGCGCCAGCAGCCGCTCTGGGGAGGGCTATGGCTACACCTTC	CASSRSGEGYGYTF
TRBV5-1	15	-	TRBJ1-5	-	TGCGCCAGCAGCTTCTCGGGGAATAGCAATCAGCCCCAGCATTTT	CASSFSGNSNQPQHF
TRBV19	16	-	TRBJ1-1	TRBD1	TGTGCCAGTAGTAGAGAGGGACAGGTCATGAACACTGAAGCTTTCTTT	CASSREGQVMNTEAFF
TRBV9	14	many	TRBJ1-2	-	TGTGCCAGCAGCGTAGGACAGCTTAACTATGGCTACACCTTC	CASSVGQLNYGYTF
TRBV19	13	-	TRBJ1-1	-	TGTGCCACCCAATGGACAGTGAACACTGAAGCTTTCTTT	CATQWTVNTEAFF
TRBV3-1/TRBV3-2	17	-	TRBJ1-3	-	TGTGCCAGCAGCCAAGTTACGAGAGGGGGTTCTGGAAACACCATATATTTT	CASSQVTRGGSGNTIYF
TRBV10-3	12	once	TRBJ2-3	TRBD2	TGTGCCATCGGGACTAGCGAAGATACGCAGTATTTT	CAIGTSEDTQYF